The 30 T cell receptor beta chains reported below all come from one sample, sequenced in a study of CD8 T cells in ankylosing spondylitis. One entry per CDR3 protein results from TCRdb running MiXCR on the 5' RACE reads. The table has 200,000 to 300,000 distinct CDR3 sequences, roughly 8.6% seen once; the top ten hold 6.8%. Source material: blood, either unsorted or a sorted T cell fraction (not recorded which). These receptor sequences come from a male donor with ankylosing spondylitis or in good health (not recorded which).

CDR3 in DNA: TGTGCCAGCAGCCGGTGGGGGGGTCCCACCGGGGAGCTGTTTTTT. Translation: CASSRWGGPTGELFF. The V call is TRBV5-4, the J call TRBJ2-2; the match to TRBD2 covers 7 bases. The J segment lost 4 bases and the V segment lost 4 bases, leaving 7 bases of the junction unmatched. The CDR3 sequence is 15 residues long. The V gene's germline CDR1 is SGHNT and CDR2 YYREEE (reference sequence).

This clonotype has ten or more counts. The rearrangement uses TRBV24-1 and TRBJ1-5; TRBD1 is a possible D gene (6 bases). The germline CDR1 and CDR2 sequences are KGHDR and SFDVKD. Trimming pared 6 bases from V and 1 base from J, leaving 9 bases between. The CDR3 has 14 residues. The CDR3 DNA reads as TGTGCCACCAGTACTAGGGGGAGCAATCAGCCCCAGCATTTT. This encodes CATSTRGSNQPQHF.

This clonotype appeared many times. The V gene is TRBV3-1, the J gene TRBJ1-1; no definite D call. Per germline, CDR1 LGHDT and CDR2 YNNKEL (reference sequence). There are 11 residues in the CDR3. The ends were cut back, 3 bases at V and 7 bases at J, with 6 bases in the middle. The CDR3 region has the DNA TGTGCCAGCAGCCAGGGCATTGAAGCTTTCTTT. It codes for CASSQGIEAFF.

This clonotype came up a few times. V gene TRBV5-1 combines with J gene TRBJ2-3; 8 bases line up with TRBD1. The germline V gene encodes CDR1 SGHRS and CDR2 YFSETQ. The CDR3 sequence is 15 residues long. J lost 2 bases, V lost 4 bases, and 6 bases had no gene match. The CDR3 sequence is CASSPAGGSTDTQYF. The DNA of the CDR3 is TGCGCCAGCAGCCCCGCAGGGGGCTCCACAGATACGCAGTATTTT.

At least ten counts were recorded for this clonotype. The chain carries TRBV18 and TRBJ1-3; D perhaps matches TRBD1 (5 bases). This CDR3 comprises 13 residues. V gave up 3 bases and J gave up 7 bases, with 10 bases separating them. The germline V gene has CDR1 KGHSH and CDR2 LQKENI. DNA for the CDR3: TGTGCCAGCTCACCGTTACAGGAGAACACCATATATTTT. This codes for CASSPLQENTIYF.

The chain uses TRBV6-2 or TRBV6-3 and TRBJ1-1; 9 nucleotides match TRBD1. Looked up from germline, CDR1 is MNHEY and CDR2 is SVGEGT. V was pared by 2 bases and J by 6 bases, with 7 bases of the junction left unmatched. The CDR3 runs 15 residues. CDR3 sequence (DNA): TGTGCCAGCAGTTACAAACGGGACAGGGACCCTGAAGCTTTCTTT. Its protein product is CASSYKRDRDPEAFF.

This clonotype showed up many times. The rearrangement links TRBV15 to TRBJ1-5; D not resolved. CDR1 LNHNV and CDR2 YYDKDF come from the germline V gene (reference sequence). This CDR3 comprises 15 residues. Trimming took off 3 bases at V and 5 bases at J, with 14 bases between the two ends. The CDR3 region is CATSRDRAGYQPQHF. The CDR3 coding sequence is TGTGCCACCAGCAGGGACCGGGCCGGATATCAGCCCCAGCATTTT. The whole variable domain, remainder taken from reference TRBV15 and TRBJ1-5, is DAMVIQNPRYQVTQFGKPVTLSCSQTLNHNVMYWYQQKSSQAPKLLFHYYDKDFNNEADTPDNFQSRRPNTSFCFLDIRSPGLGDTAMYLCATSRDRAGYQPQHFGDGTRLSIL.

This clonotype was seen ten or more times. The DNA for the CDR3 is TGCAGCGTCTTACGGGGTTACGAGCAGTACTTC. Its translation is CSVLRGYEQYF. The chain carries TRBV29-1 and TRBJ2-7; D is perhaps TRBD2 (5 bases). The germline V and J ends were trimmed by 6 bases and 4 bases, with 10 bases remaining between them. Germline CDR1 reads SQVTM; CDR2 reads ANQGSEA. There are 11 residues in the CDR3.

This clonotype was recorded once. Germline and junction disagree at one end, which may indicate a read error. This chain connects TRBV20-1 to TRBJ2-3; 7 bases map to TRBD1. The CDR3 is 17 residues long. Germline CDR1 and CDR2: DFQATT and SNEGSKA (reference sequence). The CDR3 loop is CCAIVPWTGGFTDTQYF. Here the CDR3 DNA reads TGCTGTGCCATCGTCCCCTGGACAGGCGGGTTCACAGATACGCAGTATTTT.

This clonotype was observed a handful of times. The rearrangement uses TRBV7-2 and TRBJ1-2; tentative D call: TRBD1 (5 bases). Trimming removed 0 bases at V and 3 bases at J, with 11 bases between. Per the germline V gene, CDR1 is SGHTA and CDR2 is FQGNSA. The CDR3 spans 15 residues. CDR3 amino acids: CASSLARGGDYGYTF. CDR3 sequence (DNA): TGTGCCAGCAGCTTAGCAAGGGGAGGAGACTATGGCTACACCTTC.

This clonotype was recorded only once. This chain links TRBV20-1 with TRBJ1-1, with a weak D call TRBD1 (5 bases). CDR1 and CDR2 (germline): DFQATT, SNEGSKA (reference sequence). V was cut by 3 bases and J by 5 bases, with 10 bases left in between. The CDR3 has 12 amino acids. The CDR3 DNA is TGCAGTGCTAGCGATGGGGGGACTGAAGCTTTCTTT. This encodes CSASDGGTEAFF.

This clonotype occurred many times. The genes are TRBV29-1 and TRBJ1-1, with D unclear. The CDR3 sequence is 15 residues long. The germline gives CDR1 SQVTM, CDR2 ANQGSEA. Trimming removed 3 bases at V and 3 bases at J, with 17 bases between. The CDR3 is CSVDAAGYLHTEAFF. CDR3 in DNA: TGCAGCGTTGATGCGGCAGGTTATCTCCACACTGAAGCTTTCTTT. The full variable domain, with the rest looked up from reference TRBV29-1 and TRBJ1-1, is SAVISQKPSRDICQRGTSLTIQCQVDSQVTMMFWYRQQPGQSLTLIATANQGSEATYESGFVIDKFPISRPNLTFSTLTVSNMSPEDSSIYLCSVDAAGYLHTEAFFGQGTRLTVV.

This clonotype was counted between two and nine times. The genes are TRBV5-6 and TRBJ1-1; D is perhaps TRBD1 (5 bases). From germline, CDR1 is SGHDT and CDR2 YYEEEE. The CDR3 has 17 residues. The V end lost 0 bases, the J end lost 0 bases, and 15 bases lay between the germline ends. The CDR3 DNA follows: TGTGCCAGCAGCTTGGGGGCGGGGACGGTTATGAACACTGAAGCTTTCTTT. It yields the protein CASSLGAGTVMNTEAFF.

CDR3 nucleotides: TGTGCCACCAGCAGAGAGATGCGGACTAGCGGGAGCACAGATACGCAGTATTTT. Its protein is CATSREMRTSGSTDTQYF. The chain employs TRBV15 and TRBJ2-3, with 11 positions matching TRBD2. The CDR3 covers 18 residues. V trimming: 0 bases; J trimming: 0 bases; junction bases outside the gene matches: 5. Germline CDR1 LNHNV, CDR2 YYDKDF (reference sequence).

This clonotype was detected many times. The chain employs TRBV29-1 and TRBJ2-2, with D maybe TRBD1 (5 bases). Trimming removed 4 bases from V and 0 bases from J, with 12 bases in between. Per the germline V gene, CDR1 is SQVTM and CDR2 is ANQGSEA. The CDR3 consists of 15 residues. The CDR3 DNA sequence: TGCAGCGTTGGAGGACACCACCCGAACACCGGGGAGCTGTTTTTT. Amino acids: CSVGGHHPNTGELFF.

This clonotype came up many times. The chain has TRBV12-3 or TRBV12-4 and TRBJ1-1, with D uncertain. There are 14 residues in the CDR3. V was trimmed by 4 bases and J by 1 base, leaving 10 bases between them. The CDR3 nucleotides are TGTGCCAGCAGTTCGACCCCGAAGAACACTGAAGCTTTCTTT. As protein: CASSSTPKNTEAFF.

This clonotype was counted at least ten times. The chain links TRBV7-2 to TRBJ2-7; D not certain. V was shortened by 1 base and J by 2 bases, with 9 bases between the two germline ends. The CDR3 is made up of 14 amino acids. CDR1 and CDR2 (germline): SGHTA, FQGNSA. The CDR3 loop is CASSLEDVAYEQYF. The CDR3 region has the DNA TGTGCCAGCAGCTTAGAAGATGTGGCCTACGAGCAGTACTTC.

Ten or more counts support this clonotype. The J gene is TRBJ2-7, the V gene TRBV29-1, with D possibly TRBD1 on 5 matching bases. Germline CDR1 SQVTM, CDR2 ANQGSEA. V was shortened by 3 bases and J by 0 bases, with 9 bases between the two germline ends. The CDR3 is 13 residues long. CDR3 loop: CSVEGQTSYEQYF. CDR3 coding DNA: TGCAGCGTTGAGGGGCAGACCTCCTACGAGCAGTACTTC.

This clonotype was recorded many times. This chain joins TRBV7-2 and TRBJ1-5, with D possibly matching TRBD1 (6 bases). The CDR3 has 15 residues. V was cut by 5 bases and J by 3 bases, with 14 bases left in between. Germline V gene data show CDR1 as SGHTA and CDR2 as FQGNSA. This CDR3 is CASSPPGHVNQPQHF. CDR3 DNA: TGTGCCAGCAGCCCTCCGGGACACGTCAATCAGCCCCAGCATTTT.

The chain couples TRBV7-9 to TRBJ2-1; 10 nucleotides agree with TRBD2. V lost 7 bases and J lost 8; bases outside the gene matches: 14. Germline CDR1 is SEHNR and CDR2 is FQNEAQ (reference sequence). This CDR3 is built from 16 residues. The CDR3, as DNA: TGTGCCAGCACCCCACCTGGGACTAGCGCCGTCTATGAGCAGTTCTTC. Residues: CASTPPGTSAVYEQFF.

This clonotype was seen only a few times. This rearrangement joins TRBV30 to TRBJ1-2, with D perhaps matching TRBD1 (5 bases). The CDR3 contains 13 residues. The V end was cut by 4 bases, the J end by 6 bases, with 15 bases between. Looked up from germline, CDR1 is GTSNPN and CDR2 is SVGIG (reference sequence). The CDR3 loop is CAWTDEGRHGYTF. CDR3 nucleotides: TGTGCCTGGACCGACGAGGGGAGGCATGGCTACACCTTC.

The sample holds many counts of this clonotype. The rearrangement links TRBV5-4 to TRBJ2-4; no definite D call. Trimming took 1 base from V and 1 from J, leaving 3 bases between them. The germline V gene has CDR1 SGHNT and CDR2 YYREEE (reference sequence). This CDR3 is built from 13 residues. This CDR3 is CASSLWAKNIQYF. The CDR3 DNA sequence: TGTGCCAGCAGCTTGTGGGCCAAAAACATTCAGTACTTC. The full variable domain, with the rest looked up from reference TRBV5-4 and TRBJ2-4, is ETGVTQSPTHLIKTRGQQVTLRCSSQSGHNTVSWYQQALGQGPQFIFQYYREEENGRGNFPPRFSGLQFPNYSSELNVNALELDDSALYLCASSLWAKNIQYFGAGTRLSVL.

This clonotype came up many times. The V call is TRBV11-2, the J call TRBJ2-5; D perhaps matches TRBD1 (6 bases). CDR1 and CDR2 (germline): SGHAT, FQNNGV. The V and J ends lost 5 bases and 5 bases respectively, with 18 bases between them. This CDR3 region has 15 residues. CDR3 residues: CASSITATGSETQYF. CDR3 sequence (DNA): TGTGCCAGCAGCATAACCGCTACAGGGTCGGAGACCCAGTACTTC.

This clonotype was observed at least ten times. V usage is TRBV20-1 and J usage is TRBJ1-2, with a possible D match to TRBD1 (5 bases). Trimming left V 0 bases short and J 1 base short, with 12 bases between. Germline CDR1 and CDR2: DFQATT and SNEGSKA (reference sequence). The CDR3 sequence is 15 residues long. In nucleotides, the CDR3 is TGCAGTGCTAGAGAAATTGGAGGGGATAACTATGGCTACACCTTC. Amino acids: CSAREIGGDNYGYTF.

This clonotype has at least ten counts. The rearrangement joins TRBV12-3 or TRBV12-4 to TRBJ2-7; 8 bases align to TRBD2. V shed 6 bases, J shed 1 base, and the junction held 2 bases outside the gene matches. The length of the CDR3 is 13 residues. CDR3 in amino acids: CASSVAGSYEQYF. The CDR3 bases are TGTGCCAGCAGCGTAGCGGGGTCCTACGAGCAGTACTTC.

For this clonotype: An end of the junction does not agree with germline; a read error may underlie this. The V and J genes are TRBV30 and TRBJ2-2; tentatively, D is TRBD2 (5 bases). The CDR3 contains 14 residues. Germline V gene sequence: CDR1 GTSNPN, CDR2 SVGIG (reference sequence). The chain's CDR3 is CATRGEPKTGELFF. Here the CDR3 DNA reads TGTGCCACCCGTGGGGAGCCGAAAACCGGGGAGCTGTTTTTT.

At least ten counts were recorded for this clonotype. The chain links TRBV7-9 to TRBJ1-4; D call uncertain. This CDR3 has 12 amino acids. V shed 3 bases and J shed 4 bases, with 3 bases lying between them. The germline CDR1 and CDR2 sequences are SEHNR and FQNEAQ (reference sequence). This chain's CDR3 is CASSFYNEKLFF. Here the CDR3 DNA reads TGTGCCAGCAGCTTCTATAATGAAAAACTGTTTTTT.

This clonotype was recorded at least ten times. The J gene is TRBJ2-1, the V gene TRBV29-1; D gene ambiguous. Germline V gives CDR1 SQVTM, CDR2 ANQGSEA. The CDR3 runs 14 residues. V lost 3 bases, J lost 6 bases, and 15 bases lay in between. In DNA form, the CDR3 reads TGCAGCGTTGAGGAGCTGGCGGCACTCAATGAGCAGTTCTTC. Encoded protein: CSVEELAALNEQFF.

Concerning this clonotype: This clone may be a read error of a much larger clone one base away. The chain links TRBV6-1 to TRBJ2-7; D unresolved. The CDR3 contains 14 residues. Trimming took 7 bases from V and 3 from J, leaving 16 bases between them. Germline V gene data show CDR1 as MNHNS and CDR2 as SASEGT. The chain's CDR3 is CASTKGMGNYEQYF. In nucleotides, the CDR3 is TGTGCCAGCACCAAAGGGATGGGAAACTACGAGCAGTACTTC.

Many counts were recorded for this clonotype. The chain recombines TRBV10-3 with TRBJ2-5; 11 nucleotides agree with TRBD1. Germline loops: CDR1 ENHRY, CDR2 SYGVKD. CDR3 size: 14 residues. V lost 5 bases and J lost 3; bases outside the gene matches: 2. CDR3 sequence reads: CAISPGQGEETQYF. The CDR3 coding sequence is TGTGCCATCAGTCCGGGACAGGGGGAAGAGACCCAGTACTTC.